This TCR beta chain was identified during a study of radiation and T cells in renal cell carcinoma. The time point: blood 4 weeks post-SBRT, at nephrectomy. Treatment described: 15 Gy SBRT to primary tumor, nephrectomy 4 weeks later. Nephrectomy followed 15 Gy stereotactic body radiation by 4 weeks. Clear cell pathology was present in this patient's renal cell carcinoma. Trimming took 4 bases from V and 6 from J; bases not matched to a gene: 15. The CDR3 length is 16 residues. Per the germline V gene, CDR1 is SGHVS and CDR2 is FQNEAQ. Here immunoSEQ multiplex PCR was the method, and the copy in TCRdb shows in-frame clones only, minus some. The sample yields roughly 170,000 clones, 88% seen once.

This TCR came from a woman between 45 and 60 years old with renal cell carcinoma. The chain links TRBV7-8 to TRBJ2-7, with 7 bases lining up with TRBD1. Specimen: blood, collected from a patient whose treatment included radiotherapy and nephrectomy. The CDR3 coding sequence is TGTGCCAGCAGCTCCTACGGGACAGCGAATCGGGGCGAGCAGTACTTC. Translating it yields CASSSYGTANRGEQYF.